What follows is one T cell receptor (beta chain) and its context. The data derive from a study of shared T cell receptors in the human thymus. Only in-frame clones appear in the TCRdb table, and some are missing; sequencing was by immunoSEQ multiplex PCR. The repertoire holds some 720,000 clones, around 87% seen once, with over 0.008% in the top ten. These data are also associated with another study on human thymus T cells. That study adds: Thymus specimens were resections from corrective heart surgery. Blood and thymic repertoires both appeared biased in V and J gene usage. Related studies noted strongly shared thymic repertoires across unrelated people.

Sequenced sample: thymocytes. The source of this sequence is a boy under two years old with a congenital heart defect.

CDR3 sequence: CASSQGPEGVEQFF. The CDR3 nucleotides read TGCGCCAGCAGCCAAGGACCCGAGGGGGTTGAGCAGTTCTTC. V usage is TRBV4-3 and J usage is TRBJ2-1, with a possible D match to TRBD1 (6 bases). Trimming removed 1 base at V and 9 bases at J, with 13 bases between. Per germline, CDR1 LGHNA and CDR2 YSLEER. The CDR3 has 14 residues.